A selection of T cell receptor beta chains follows, all from one sample in a study of blood T cell repertoires in COVID-19. Sequencing used immunoSEQ multiplex PCR; TCRdb keeps in-frame clones, though not all of them. Among over 5,500 clones listed, 88% were seen once. The source material was peripheral blood. These receptor sequences come from a human donor in a cohort sampled during active COVID-19. The CDR3 runs from the conserved cysteine through the conserved F or W. Fields, in order: clone size, V gene, D gene, J gene, CDR3 DNA, CDR3 protein. D genes are given only for firm matches. Size is stated for part of the rows, as once, few or many counts, or as a class when the clone is expanded.

-	TRBV21-1	-	TRBJ2-4	TGTGCCAGCAGCAAAGGATCTAGCGGGGGACAAGCCAAAAACATTCAGTACTTC	CASSKGSSGGQAKNIQYF
few	TRBV19	TRBD1	TRBJ1-6	TGTGCCAGTAGTCCACAGGGGTACAATCATTCACCCCTCCACTTT	CASSPQGYNHSPLHF
-	TRBV7-8	-	TRBJ1-1	TGTGCCAGCAGCTTCGGGGGATTTACTGAAGCTTTCTTT	CASSFGGFTEAFF
-	TRBV5-1	-	TRBJ1-1	TGCGCCAGCAGCTTGGAACAGGGTAACGCTGAAGCTTTCTTT	CASSLEQGNAEAFF
few	TRBV2	TRBD2	TRBJ2-3	TGTGCCAGCAGGTCTCTCAGCGGGGGAGGATCGCAGTATTTT	CASRSLSGGGSQYF
-	TRBV29-1	TRBD1	TRBJ2-7	TGCAGCGTCGGGAAATCCCGGGACAGTCCCTACGAGCAGTACTTC	CSVGKSRDSPYEQYF
few	TRBV25-1	-	TRBJ2-2	TGTGCCAGCGTGGCTCAGTTCACCGGGGAGCTGTTTTTT	CASVAQFTGELFF
medium-sized	TRBV6-4	TRBD1	TRBJ1-2	TGTGCCAGCAGTCCGGGACAGGGGATAAGGGGCTACACCTTC	CASSPGQGIRGYTF
-	TRBV5-1	TRBD2	TRBJ2-1	TGCGCCAGCAGCCTCCCCCGTGGGGGGGTGGGCAATGAGCAGTTCTTC	CASSLPRGGVGNEQFF
once	TRBV4-1	TRBD1	TRBJ2-5	TGCGCCAGCAGCCAAGAAGACAGGGGAGAGACCCAGTACTTC	CASSQEDRGETQYF
-	TRBV29-1	-	TRBJ2-3	TGCAGAAAGAGTCGCGCGCAGGATAGCACAGATACGCAGTATTTT	CRKSRAQDSTDTQYF
-	TRBV12-5	-	TRBJ1-1	TGTGCTAGTGGTTTGGTACGAGCCCAAGACACTGAAGCTTTCTTT	CASGLVRAQDTEAFF
-	TRBV2	TRBD1	TRBJ2-1	TGTGCCAGCAGTCTACAGGGGGCGAGCTCCTACAATGAGCAGTTCTTC	CASSLQGASSYNEQFF
-	TRBV14	TRBD2	TRBJ2-1	TGTGCCAGCAGCCACAGGCTAGCGGGAGGGGGCTCCTACAATGAGCAGTTCTTC	CASSHRLAGGGSYNEQFF
-	TRBV28	-	TRBJ2-1	TGTGCCAGCAGCCATATAAGTGGCAGGGAGCAGTTCTTC	CASSHISGREQFF
few	TRBV15	TRBD2	TRBJ2-3	TGTGCCACCAGCACCGGACTAGCGGACACAGATACGCAGTATTTT	CATSTGLADTDTQYF
few	TRBV2	TRBD1	TRBJ2-2	TGTGCCAGCAGTCGGGACAGGGGAGGGTCCGGGGAGCTGTTTTTT	CASSRDRGGSGELFF
-	TRBV7-6	TRBD2	TRBJ2-3	TGTGCCAGCAGCTTAGTGTCGAGCGGGAGGGATACGCAGTATTTT	CASSLVSSGRDTQYF
-	TRBV4-1	TRBD1	TRBJ1-2	TGCGCCAGCAGCCAAGATCGCCGACAGGGGGGACATGGCTACACCTTC	CASSQDRRQGGHGYTF
-	TRBV20-1	-	TRBJ2-3	TGCAGTGCTAGAGTCGCAGATACGCAGTATTTT	CSARVADTQYF
-	TRBV6-5	TRBD1	TRBJ1-1	TGTGCCAGCAGTTCGACAGGGGTGAACACTGAAGCTTTCTTT	CASSSTGVNTEAFF
-	TRBV10-3	-	TRBJ2-7	TGTGCCATCAGTCGGGAGATTAGCTCCTACGAGCAGTACTTC	CAISREISSYEQYF
-	TRBV5-1	-	TRBJ2-6	TGCGCCAGCAGCCCCACGGGTGGGGCCAACGTCCTGACTTTC	CASSPTGGANVLTF